A selection of T cell receptor beta chains follows, all from one sample in a study of response to subunit inactivated influenza vaccine. TCRdb re-called the RT-PCR reads through MiXCR, storing one row per CDR3 protein. Altogether hundreds of thousands of distinct CDR3 sequences are present, approximately 15% being singletons, with the ten largest covering around 10%. The source material was PBMCs from blood, sampled 11 to 12 days after vaccination. The receptors here all came from a man aged 45-65 years who received an inactivated influenza vaccine. CDR3s include the opening cysteine and the closing phenylalanine or tryptophan. Fields, in order: CDR3 protein, CDR3 DNA, J gene, clone size, V gene, D gene. The D gene is left open where the match is weak. Size values are once, few and many counts, or a class for expanded clones, and some rows have none.

CDR3: CASSSRGLANSYNEQFF; DNA: TGTGCCAGCAGCTCAAGGGGTTTGGCGAACTCCTACAATGAGCAGTTCTTC; J: TRBJ2-1; size: NA; V: TRBV11-2; D: NA
CDR3: CASSVWDQANEQFF; DNA: TGTGCCAGCAGTGTCTGGGACCAAGCAAATGAGCAGTTCTTC; J: TRBJ2-1; size: few; V: TRBV6-1; D: NA
CDR3: CASSRRAQGDTQYF; DNA: TGTGCCAGCAGCCGCCGGGCCCAGGGGGATACGCAGTATTTT; J: TRBJ2-3; size: NA; V: TRBV27; D: NA
CDR3: CASTKQGLGDEQFF; DNA: TGTGCCAGCACCAAACAGGGACTTGGTGATGAGCAGTTCTTC; J: TRBJ2-1; size: NA; V: TRBV6-1; D: NA
CDR3: CASSYYPGWNTGELFF; DNA: TGTGCCAGCAGTTACTATCCAGGGTGGAACACCGGGGAGCTGTTTTTT; J: TRBJ2-2; size: NA; V: TRBV6-5; D: NA
CDR3: CSVEVVTSYEQYF; DNA: TGCAGCGTTGAAGTAGTGACGAGCTACGAGCAGTACTTC; J: TRBJ2-7; size: few; V: TRBV29-1; D: NA
CDR3: CASSLFLGSGEWTGELFF; DNA: TGTGCCAGCAGCTTATTTTTGGGTTCCGGGGAGTGGACCGGGGAGCTGTTTTTT; J: TRBJ2-2; size: NA; V: TRBV7-6; D: NA
CDR3: CASRSGGGQPQHF; DNA: TGTGCCAGCAGATCAGGGGGGGGACAGCCCCAGCATTTT; J: TRBJ1-5; size: few; V: TRBV6-1; D: TRBD1
CDR3: CASSLVTGRPTYEQYF; DNA: TGCGCCAGCAGCTTGGTAACAGGGCGCCCAACCTACGAGCAGTACTTC; J: TRBJ2-7; size: few; V: TRBV5-1; D: NA
CDR3: CATSNRDYGYTF; DNA: TGTGCCACCAGCAACAGGGACTATGGCTACACCTTC; J: TRBJ1-2; size: many; V: TRBV15; D: NA
CDR3: CASSLVTGSDTQYF; DNA: TGTGCCAGCAGCCTCGTTACGGGGTCCGATACGCAGTATTTT; J: TRBJ2-3; size: NA; V: TRBV5-8; D: NA
CDR3: CASSLDRNTYNEQFF; DNA: TGTGCCAGCAGTTTGGACAGAAACACCTACAATGAGCAGTTCTTC; J: TRBJ2-1; size: few; V: TRBV5-5; D: NA
CDR3: CASSSIAGGPYNEQFF; DNA: TGCGCCAGCAGCAGTATAGCGGGGGGGCCCTACAATGAGCAGTTCTTC; J: TRBJ2-1; size: NA; V: TRBV5-1; D: TRBD2
CDR3: CASSFEVGRRYEQYF; DNA: TGTGCCAGCAGTTTTGAGGTTGGCAGGCGGTACGAGCAGTACTTC; J: TRBJ2-7; size: few; V: TRBV12-3/TRBV12-4; D: NA
CDR3: CATSGPGGKETQYF; DNA: TGTGCCACCTCTGGCCCGGGAGGAAAAGAGACCCAGTACTTC; J: TRBJ2-5; size: few; V: TRBV19; D: TRBD2
CDR3: CASSPLTSGGYNEQFF; DNA: TGTGCCAGCAGTCCACTAACTAGCGGGGGCTACAATGAGCAGTTCTTC; J: TRBJ2-1; size: NA; V: TRBV2; D: TRBD2
CDR3: CASSFNSFEQFF; DNA: TGCGCCAGCAGCTTCAATAGCTTTGAGCAGTTCTTC; J: TRBJ2-1; size: NA; V: TRBV5-1; D: NA
CDR3: CASSGPPLSGANVLTF; DNA: TGTGCCTCCTCGGGACCACCCCTCTCTGGGGCCAACGTCCTGACTTTC; J: TRBJ2-6; size: NA; V: TRBV6-1; D: NA
CDR3: CASRDTGALVYGYTF; DNA: TGTGCCAGCAGAGACACAGGGGCTCTGGTCTATGGCTACACCTTC; J: TRBJ1-2; size: few; V: TRBV6-2/TRBV6-3; D: TRBD1
CDR3: CASSHRDRLNYGYTF; DNA: TGTGCCAGCAGTCACCGGGACAGACTTAACTATGGCTACACCTTC; J: TRBJ1-2; size: NA; V: TRBV12-3/TRBV12-4; D: TRBD1
CDR3: CASSSTGFAYEQYF; DNA: TGTGCCAGCAGCTCGACAGGGTTCGCCTACGAGCAGTACTTC; J: TRBJ2-7; size: few; V: TRBV7-8; D: TRBD1
CDR3: CSADSDRVLLNEQFF; DNA: TGCAGTGCTGACTCGGACAGGGTACTACTCAATGAGCAGTTCTTC; J: TRBJ2-1; size: NA; V: TRBV20-1; D: TRBD1
CDR3: CSARVGYEQFF; DNA: TGCAGTGCTAGAGTTGGTTATGAGCAGTTCTTC; J: TRBJ2-1; size: NA; V: TRBV20-1; D: NA
CDR3: CASSLALRDRVYTF; DNA: TGTGCCAGCAGCCTCGCCTTGCGGGACAGGGTCTACACCTTC; J: TRBJ1-2; size: NA; V: TRBV13; D: TRBD1
CDR3: CSARMGGTDTQYF; DNA: TGCAGTGCTCGAATGGGGGGCACAGATACGCAGTATTTT; J: TRBJ2-3; size: few; V: TRBV20-1; D: NA
CDR3: CASSPGAPSYEQYF; DNA: TGCGCCAGCAGCCCTGGGGCCCCCTCCTACGAGCAGTACTTC; J: TRBJ2-7; size: few; V: TRBV5-1; D: NA
CDR3: CASSPAVAGRYEQYF; DNA: TGTGCCAGCAGTCCAGCGGTGGCGGGGCGGTACGAGCAGTACTTC; J: TRBJ2-7; size: few; V: TRBV7-2; D: NA
CDR3: CASSLRPGVSYEQYF; DNA: TGTGCCAGCAGTTTACGCCCGGGAGTAAGTTACGAGCAGTACTTC; J: TRBJ2-7; size: NA; V: TRBV12-3/TRBV12-4; D: NA